What follows are 5 T cell receptor beta chains derived from one specimen sequenced in a study of CD8+ T cells in alopecia areata. TCR sequencing used cDNA made by reverse transcription of extracted RNA. The table came from immunoSEQ multiplex PCR; TCRdb's copy has only in-frame clones and leaves some out. This repertoire shows 210,000 or so clones, over 60% found once; its top ten account for roughly 1.2%. The sample's treatment: oral pan-JAK inhibitor, 5-10 mg twice daily. The sequences come from CD4+ T cells sorted from blood, collected between weeks 43 and 45, from a patient treated with tofacitinib. The receptors stem from a human donor with alopecia areata.

The J gene is TRBJ2-4, the V gene TRBV5-1; 7 positions match TRBD1. Trimming removed 0 bases from V and 4 bases from J; junction bases left unmatched: 7. The CDR3 has 16 residues. The germline CDR1 and CDR2 sequences are SGHRS and YFSETQ. The CDR3 nucleotides read TGCGCCAGCAGCTTGGCCATCGACAGGGTTAAAAACATTCAGTACTTC. This gives the protein CASSLAIDRVKNIQYF. The variable domain in full, with the rest retrieved from reference TRBV5-1 and TRBJ2-4, is KAGVTQTPRYLIKTRGQQVTLSCSPISGHRSVSWYQQTPGQGLQFLFEYFSETQRNKGNFPGRFSGRQFSNSRSEMNVSTLELGDSALYLCASSLAIDRVKNIQYFGAGTRLSVL.

The chain uses TRBV5-1 and TRBJ2-1; D is perhaps TRBD2 (5 bases). The germline V gene has CDR1 SGHRS and CDR2 YFSETQ. Trimming shortened V by 0 bases and J by 5 bases, and 12 bases separated the two germline ends. The CDR3 has 15 residues. The CDR3 region is CASSLAGQTNNEQFF. CDR3 bases: TGCGCCAGCAGCTTGGCCGGGCAGACTAACAATGAGCAGTTCTTC.

Points on this clone: Other DNA sequences within the sample encode an identical CDR3. The rearrangement uses TRBV7-2 and TRBJ2-5; D call uncertain. V was pared by 5 bases and J by 3 bases, with 4 bases between. There are 11 residues in the CDR3. Germline CDR1 SGHTA, CDR2 FQGNSA. The CDR3 bases are TGTGCCAGCAGCCAGGAAGAGACCCAGTACTTC. This encodes CASSQEETQYF.

The chain uses TRBV7-3 and TRBJ2-6; no clear D gene. The CDR3 has 17 amino acids. Trimming took 5 bases from V and 4 from J, leaving 18 bases between them. The V gene's germline CDR1 is SGHTA and CDR2 FQGTGA. This CDR3 is CASSPTVQRSGANVLTF. The CDR3 DNA sequence: TGTGCCAGCAGCCCTACGGTGCAGCGATCAGGGGCCAACGTCCTGACTTTC.

This clone came up a few times. The CDR3 here is CASSQTGTYGYTF. The CDR3, as DNA: TGCGCCAGCAGCCAGACAGGGACATATGGCTACACCTTC. This chain links TRBV4-1 with TRBJ1-2, with 7 positions matching TRBD1. From germline, CDR1 is MGHRA and CDR2 YSYEKL. V lost 3 bases to trimming and J lost 5 bases; unmatched junction nucleotides: 3. CDR3 length equals 13 residues.